The TCR beta chain under discussion was sequenced for a study of Ad26.COV2.S vaccination and SARS-CoV-2 variants. Some clones are missing from TCRdb's copy, which holds only in-frame ones; the method was immunoSEQ multiplex PCR. The sample shows about 430,000 clones, approximately 90% of them seen only once. The treatment denotes: around 19 received Ad26.COV2.S at low or high dose, single or two shots; several received placebo; per-sample allocation not given. Day 63 after the first injection of vaccine or placebo was the sampling time. About this clone: The antigen remains unidentified.

The CDR3 contains 14 residues. Germline values: CDR1 ENHRY, CDR2 SYGVKD. V trimming: 5 bases; J trimming: 4 bases; junction bases outside the gene matches: 7. Findings and caveats of the study: Reportedly, after vaccination the spike-specific CD8+ and CD4+ T cell responses displayed substantial breadth.

The sequence derives from a person aged 18-65 years who received the Ad26.COV2.S COVID-19 vaccine or a placebo. The V gene is TRBV10-3, the J gene TRBJ2-5; 7 nucleotides align to TRBD1. The starting material was peripheral blood, obtained in a trial of Ad26.COV2.S vaccine versus placebo. The DNA for the CDR3 is TGTGCCATCAGTAAAGGACAGGTCGGAGAGACCCAGTACTTC. As protein: CAISKGQVGETQYF.